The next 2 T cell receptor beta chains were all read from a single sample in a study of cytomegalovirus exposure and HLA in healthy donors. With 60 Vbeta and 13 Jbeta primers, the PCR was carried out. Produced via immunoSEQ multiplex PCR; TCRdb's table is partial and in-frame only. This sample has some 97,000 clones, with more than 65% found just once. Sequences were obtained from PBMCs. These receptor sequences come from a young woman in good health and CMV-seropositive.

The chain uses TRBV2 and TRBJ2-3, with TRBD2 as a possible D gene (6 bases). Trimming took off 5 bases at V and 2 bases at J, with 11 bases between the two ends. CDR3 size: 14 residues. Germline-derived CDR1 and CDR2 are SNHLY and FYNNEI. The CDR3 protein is CASSPGLFTDTQYF. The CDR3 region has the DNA TGTGCCAGCAGTCCGGGACTTTTCACAGATACGCAGTATTTT.

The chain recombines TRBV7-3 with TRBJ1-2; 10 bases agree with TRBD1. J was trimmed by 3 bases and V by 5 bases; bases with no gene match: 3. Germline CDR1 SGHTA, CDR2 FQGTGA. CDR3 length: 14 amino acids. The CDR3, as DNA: TGTGCCAGCAGCCCGGGGACAGGGGACTATGGCTACACCTTC. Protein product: CASSPGTGDYGYTF.